What follows are 7 T cell receptor beta chains derived from one specimen sequenced in a study of blood T cell repertoires in COVID-19. Repertoires were generated with immunoSEQ multiplex PCR, while TCRdb's copy carries only in-frame clones and drops some. The profile shows under 300,000 clones, approximately 82% of them singletons. The sequenced sample consisted of peripheral blood. The receptors come from a young man who had recovered from COVID-19.

The chain carries TRBV5-4 and TRBJ1-1; no firm D call. The CDR3 contains 11 residues. Germline CDR1 reads SGHNT; CDR2 reads YYREEE (reference sequence). The germline V and J ends were trimmed by 3 bases and 3 bases, with 3 bases remaining between them. CDR3 sequence (DNA): TGTGCCAGCAGCTCGGACACTGAAGCTTTCTTT. Amino acid sequence: CASSSDTEAFF.

This clone has a handful of counts. This rearrangement joins TRBV7-9 to TRBJ2-3, with a tentative D call TRBD2 (5 bases). The CDR3 sequence is 14 residues long. The V gene's germline CDR1 is SEHNR and CDR2 FQNEAQ (reference sequence). Trimming stripped 5 bases from V and 0 bases from J, with 9 bases between. CDR3 DNA: TGTGCCAGCAGCCCTCCGGGGAGCACAGATACGCAGTATTTT. Translated, it gives CASSPPGSTDTQYF.

J is TRBJ1-2 and V is TRBV12-5; no definite D call. The V gene's germline CDR1 is LGHNT and CDR2 FRNRAP. The V and J ends lost 0 bases and 5 bases respectively, with 16 bases between them. The CDR3 loop spans 16 amino acids. CDR3 loop: CASGLVPGLVGYGYTF. The CDR3 DNA is TGTGCTAGTGGTTTGGTACCTGGACTGGTTGGGTATGGCTACACCTTC.

The chain joins TRBV6-5 to TRBJ2-3; D possibly corresponds to TRBD2 (6 bases). Germline V lookup: CDR1 MNHEY, CDR2 SVGAGI. The CDR3 length is 14 residues. The V end lost 8 bases, the J end lost 2 bases, and 14 bases lay between the germline ends. As DNA, the CDR3 is TGTGCCAGCGATGGTTGGGGGGACACAGATACGCAGTATTTT. It yields the protein CASDGWGDTDTQYF.

The rearrangement joins TRBV3-1 (or the pseudogene TRBV3-2) to TRBJ1-2, with D uncertain. V was shortened by 5 bases and J by 8 bases, with 18 bases between the two germline ends. CDR1 is LGHDT, CDR2 YNNKEL, per germline (reference sequence). This CDR3 spans 14 amino acids. The CDR3 bases are TGTGCCAGCAGCGACAATAAAGGCGCCAGGGGCTACACCTTC. This gives the protein CASSDNKGARGYTF.

With regard to this clone: This sample includes further DNA sequences coding for the same CDR3. The rearrangement links TRBV20-1 to TRBJ2-7, with D hard to call. The CDR3 length is 11 residues. Germline loops: CDR1 DFQATT, CDR2 SNEGSKA (reference sequence). V was trimmed by 3 bases and J by 5 bases, leaving 8 bases between them. CDR3 in amino acids: CSASSGHEQYV. In DNA, the CDR3 is TGCAGTGCTAGTTCAGGCCACGAGCAGTACGTC.

J is TRBJ1-1 and V is TRBV15; the match to TRBD1 covers 8 bases. The germline V gene encodes CDR1 LNHNV and CDR2 YYDKDF (reference sequence). There are 14 residues in the CDR3. The trim removed 5 bases at V and 4 bases at J, leaving 6 bases unmatched. The CDR3 region has the DNA TGTGCCACCAGCTCGGACAGGGTATCCACTGAAGCTTTCTTT. It specifies CATSSDRVSTEAFF.